Each of the 20 T cell receptor beta chains below was sequenced from the same sample in a study of CD8+ T cells in alopecia areata (dated by TCRdb to the late 2010s). Cells from mouse cutaneous lymph nodes were pooled, stained for CD4, CD8alpha, NKG2D, NKG2ACE and other markers, and then sorted on a BD Influx. Libraries were constructed by the immunoSEQ multiplex PCR assay. RNA was extracted from all samples and reverse transcribed into cDNA, which served as template for TCR sequencing. Drawn from immuneACCESS, this table holds only the in-frame rearrangements with V and J called that TCRdb kept. Clones are partly lost; checked studies trace under half to an unresolved V gene and leave the rest unexplained. The sample counts approximately 300,000 clones, each observed more than once. Together, the top ten hold roughly 1.2% of the sample. The sample was CD4+ T cells sorted from a lymph node. The receptor set was obtained from a C3H/HeJ mouse with alopecia areata. The MHC haplotype for this mouse line is H2-k.

A note on this clone: Gene names are the mouse ones. The sequence runs out 4 residues before the end of the CDR3; the remainder is reconstructed from the germline J gene. V gene TRBV29 combines with J gene TRBJ1-2; 9 bases align to TRBD1. Germline V gene data show CDR1 as MSHET and CDR2 as SYDVDS. The V and J ends lost 6 bases and 3 bases, in that order; junction bases with no gene match: 5. This CDR3 has 14 amino acids. CDR3 bases read: TGTGCTAGCAGCCGGGACAGGGCCGACTCC. Translating it yields CASSRDRADS. The whole CDR3 sequence is CASSRDRADSDYTF.

The sample holds a few counts of this clone. Genes and germline are mouse. Incomplete CDR3 DNA: TGTGCCAGCGGAGCCACCGGGACAGGGGGATATTCGCCC. Translation: CASGATGTGGYSP. The whole CDR3 sequence is CASGATGTGGYSPLYF. The chain recombines TRBV13-2 with TRBJ1-6; 11 positions match TRBD1. Read data end 3 residues before the CDR3 end; the end is taken from the germline J gene. TRBJ1-6 is known as an ORF, though its function is uncertain. V was pared by 5 bases and J by 8 bases, with 9 bases of the junction left unmatched. Per the germline V gene, CDR1 is NNHNN and CDR2 is SYGAGS (reference sequence). The CDR3 totals 16 residues.

This clone came up a few times. Gene names are mouse gene names. The read terminates 4 residues before the CDR3 end, so the remaining end is supplied by the germline J gene. J is TRBJ2-4 and V is TRBV13-1; 10 bases align to TRBD2. Germline-derived CDR1 and CDR2 are NSHNY and SYGAGN. The CDR3 is 17 amino acids. J lost 2 bases, V lost 0 bases, and 6 bases had no gene match. CDR3 region: CASSDGRDWGSQNTLYF. The sequenced CDR3 bases are TGTGCCAGCAGTGATGGCCGGGACTGGGGATCTCAAAAC.

This clone was found a few times. Gene names refer to mouse genes. With the read ending 4 residues before the CDR3 end, the germline J gene is used to fill in that end. The chain carries TRBV13-1 and TRBJ2-4; 8 positions match TRBD2. Germline-derived CDR1 and CDR2 are NSHNY and SYGAGN. Trimming at V came to 0 bases and at J to 2 bases, leaving 5 bases not matched to a gene. This CDR3 is built from 16 residues. The part of the CDR3 DNA that was read is TGTGCCAGCAGTGATGCATACTGGGGGCATCAAAAC. Its translation: CASSDAYWGHQN. The CDR3 in full is CASSDAYWGHQNTLYF.

This clone came up a few times. All gene names here are mouse names. The read gets to within 4 residues of the CDR3 end, and the germline J gene fills in the rest. The sample has other DNA sequences that encode this CDR3 too. The rearrangement links TRBV19 to TRBJ2-7; a possible D gene is TRBD1 (5 bases). The CDR3 runs to 11 residues. Germline V lookup: CDR1 FNHDT, CDR2 SITEND (reference sequence). CDR3 residues: CASRDKYEQYF. The sequenced CDR3 bases are TGTGCCAGCAGGGACAAGTAT.

Remarks on this clone: Gene names denote mouse genes. The CDR3 is cut off 4 residues early in the read; its end comes from the germline J gene. The chain has TRBV13-2 and TRBJ2-4; 10 bases align to TRBD2. The junction had 5 bases not matched to a gene; V was cut back by 4 bases and J by 0 bases. CDR1 and CDR2 (germline): NNHNN, SYGAGS (reference sequence). The CDR3 has 16 amino acids. Partial CDR3 DNA: TGTGCCAGCGGTACGGGACTGGGGTCTAGTCAAAAC. Translated: CASGTGLGSSQN. The full-length CDR3 reads as CASGTGLGSSQNTLYF.

Turning to this clone: Gene names and germline refer to mouse. The sequence runs out 4 residues before the end of the CDR3; the remainder is reconstructed from the germline J gene. The sample has other DNA sequences that encode this CDR3 too. The V gene is TRBV13-1, the J gene TRBJ2-2; 11 bases line up with TRBD2. The CDR3 sequence is 15 residues long. V was pared by 2 bases and J by 4 bases, with 1 base of the junction left unmatched. Germline V gene lookup returns CDR1 NSHNY and CDR2 SYGAGN. Here the CDR3 reads CASSEGTGGTGQLYF. Partial CDR3 DNA: TGTGCCAGCAGTGAGGGGACTGGGGGCACCGGG.

This clone has a handful of counts. Gene names refer to mouse genes. Read coverage stops 4 residues before the CDR3 terminus; the germline J gene supplies the remainder. The chain combines TRBV1 with TRBJ2-3, with 12 positions matching TRBD2. The CDR3 length is 17 residues. The V segment lost 4 bases and the J segment 1 base; nucleotides outside the gene matches: 6. CDR1 NSQYPW and CDR2 LRSPGD come from the germline V gene (reference sequence). CDR3: CTCSGRLGGRGAETLYF. The covered CDR3 bases are TGCACCTGCAGTGGGAGACTGGGGGGGCGCGGTGCAGAA.

For this clone: Germline and genes: mouse. The sequence runs out 4 residues before the end of the CDR3; the remainder is reconstructed from the germline J gene. The chain combines TRBV5 with TRBJ2-3; 8 bases fit TRBD2. The CDR3 spans 15 residues. The ends lost 4 bases at V and 1 base at J; junction bases unmatched: 4. Germline V gene data show CDR1 as LGHNA and CDR2 as YNLKQL (reference sequence). CDR3 bases read: TGTGCCAGCAGCCCCGACTGGGGCCGTGCAGAA. It yields the protein CASSPDWGRAE. The entire CDR3 is CASSPDWGRAETLYF.

A few counts support this clone. The gene symbols are mouse symbols. The observed sequence ends 4 residues before the CDR3 terminus, with the missing tail filled in from the germline J gene. This chain uses TRBV26 with TRBJ2-3; perhaps TRBD1 as D (6 bases). The CDR3 is made up of 12 amino acids. Trimming left V 9 bases short and J 2 bases short, with 9 bases between. The germline gives CDR1 KGHPV, CDR2 FQNQEV (reference sequence). The CDR3 bases that were read are TGTGCCAGACAGGGAGATGCAGAA. Translating it yields CARQGDAE. Given in full, the CDR3 is CARQGDAETLYF.

As to this clone: Gene names are the mouse ones. The CDR3 end falls 4 residues outside the read, so it is completed with the germline J gene. The V and J genes are TRBV17 and TRBJ1-1; D call uncertain. There are 13 residues in the CDR3. The germline V gene has CDR1 MNHDT and CDR2 YYDKIL. The part of the CDR3 DNA that was read is TGTGCTAGCAGTAGACAGGTTATGACA. Translated: CASSRQVMT. The full CDR3 is CASSRQVMTEVFF. The variable domain in full, completed from reference TRBV17 and TRBJ1-1, reads DTTVKQNPRYKLARVGKPVNLICSQTMNHDTMYWYQKKPNQAPKLLLFYYDKILNREADTFEKFQSSRPNNSFCSLYIGSAGLEYSAMYLCASSRQVMTEVFFGKGTRLTVV.

For this clone: Gene names follow the mouse nomenclature. The read is 4 residues too short to cover the CDR3 end, so that end is filled in from the germline J gene. Within the sample, other DNA sequences also encode this same CDR3. This chain joins TRBV13-2 and TRBJ2-3; 8 nucleotides agree with TRBD2. Germline-derived CDR1 and CDR2 are NNHNN and SYGAGS (reference sequence). The J segment lost 3 bases and the V segment lost 0 bases, leaving 3 bases of the junction unmatched. CDR3 length equals 15 residues. The part of the CDR3 DNA that was read is TGTGCCAGCGGTGATGCGCGGGGGGGCGCAGAA. Encoded protein: CASGDARGGAE. The whole CDR3 protein reads CASGDARGGAETLYF.

Points on this clone: Each gene name is a mouse one. The read ends 4 residues before the CDR3 terminus; that terminus is restored from the germline J gene. The chain links TRBV1 to TRBJ2-3, with 7 bases identical to TRBD2. Germline V gene lookup returns CDR1 NSQYPW and CDR2 LRSPGD (reference sequence). The CDR3 is made up of 15 amino acids. The junction had 2 bases not matched to a gene; V was cut back by 2 bases and J by 0 bases. The CDR3 reads CTCSANWGSAETLYF. The covered CDR3 bases are TGCACCTGCAGTGCAAACTGGGGTAGTGCAGAA.

In regard to this clone: Gene names denote mouse genes. The sequenced fragment ends 4 residues before the CDR3 boundary, so the rest is inferred from the germline J gene. J is TRBJ2-1 and V is TRBV19, with D unresolved. The CDR3 is made up of 12 amino acids. Trimming cost V 6 bases and J 4 bases, with 8 bases left between them. CDR1 and CDR2 (germline): FNHDT, SITEND (reference sequence). CDR3 DNA (partial): TGTGCCAGCAACAAAAATTATGCT. This translates into CASNKNYA. The full-length CDR3 reads as CASNKNYAEQFF.

In regard to this clone: The genes are named according to mouse. The read finishes 4 residues shy of the CDR3 end, and the germline J gene is used to complete it. V usage is TRBV1 and J usage is TRBJ2-2; 10 bases line up with TRBD1. There are 15 residues in the CDR3. The ends lost 8 bases at V and 4 bases at J; junction bases unmatched: 7. Germline CDR1 and CDR2: NSQYPW and LRSPGD (reference sequence). The sequenced CDR3 bases are TGCACCTGCCAGAGACAGGGGGCAGTCACCGGG. This codes for CTCQRQGAVTG. In full, the CDR3 is CTCQRQGAVTGQLYF.

This clone was recorded a few times. Here the gene names and germline are mouse. The read gets to within 4 residues of the CDR3 end, and the germline J gene fills in the rest. The rearrangement joins TRBV13-3 to TRBJ2-5, with a tentative D call TRBD2 (7 bases). There are 14 residues in the CDR3. V was pared by 1 base and J by 2 bases, with 8 bases between. Germline V gene sequence: CDR1 NNHDY, CDR2 SYVADS. The CDR3 protein is CASSDLGAQDTQYF. The covered CDR3 bases are TGTGCCAGCAGTGATCTGGGGGCCCAAGAC.

As regards this clone: This sequence may be a read error, since a much larger clone differs from it by one base. The genes and germline here are from mouse. With the read ending 4 residues before the CDR3 end, the germline J gene is used to fill in that end. The chain employs TRBV1 and TRBJ1-1, with TRBD1 as a possible D gene (6 bases). Germline V gene sequence: CDR1 NSQYPW, CDR2 LRSPGD (reference sequence). The ends were cut back, 5 bases at V and 0 bases at J, with 10 bases in the middle. This CDR3 is built from 14 residues. Incomplete CDR3 DNA: TGCACCTGCAGTCCCGGGACAACAAACACA. This gives the protein CTCSPGTTNT. The complete CDR3 reads CTCSPGTTNTEVFF. Supplemented by reference TRBV1 and TRBJ1-1, the full variable domain reads VTLLEQNPRWRLVPRGQAVNLRCILKNSQYPWMSWYQQDLQKQLQWLFTLRSPGDKEVKSLPGADYLATRVTDTELRLQVANMSQGRTLYCTCSPGTTNTEVFFGKGTRLTVV.

With regard to this clone: Germline and genes here are mouse. The sequenced fragment ends 4 residues before the CDR3 boundary, so the rest is inferred from the germline J gene. The V gene is TRBV13-1, the J gene TRBJ2-3; 7 bases line up with TRBD2. Germline CDR1 and CDR2: NSHNY and SYGAGN. The CDR3 runs to 13 residues. The ends lost 5 bases at V and 1 base at J; junction bases unmatched: 1. CDR3 DNA, as far as it was read: TGTGCCAGCAGAGGACTGGGTGCAGAA. It is translated as CASRGLGAE. The CDR3 in its entirety is CASRGLGAETLYF.

In this sample, this clone turned up a few times. Gene names are mouse gene names. The sequenced fragment ends 4 residues before the CDR3 boundary, so the rest is inferred from the germline J gene. The chain has TRBV4 and TRBJ2-3; 10 bases line up with TRBD1. The CDR3 is 15 residues long. Losses at the gene ends were 5 bases for V and 1 base for J; bases not matched to a gene: 3. Germline V gene lookup returns CDR1 LGHDT and CDR2 YNNKQL (reference sequence). CDR3 DNA, as far as it was read: TGTGCCAGCAGCCGACAGGGGGCTGGTGCAGAA. This translates into CASSRQGAGAE. The CDR3 as a whole reads CASSRQGAGAETLYF. Using reference TRBV4 and TRBJ2-3 for the parts outside the CDR3, the full variable domain is ETAVFQTPNYHVTQVGNEVSFNCKQTLGHDTMYWYKQDSKKLLKIMFSYNNKQLIVNETVPRRFSPQSSDKAHLNLRIKSVEPEDSAVYLCASSRQGAGAETLYFGSGTRLTVL.

Concerning this clone: Mouse gene names and germline throughout. Read sequence stops 4 residues before the CDR3 end, and the germline J gene provides the missing end. This chain connects TRBV1 to TRBJ2-7, with 10 bases aligning to TRBD1. CDR1 NSQYPW and CDR2 LRSPGD come from the germline V gene (reference sequence). There are 15 residues in the CDR3. CDR3 residues: CTCSADLGQGYEQYF. The sequenced part of the CDR3 DNA is TGCACCTGCAGTGCAGATTTGGGACAGGGGTAT.